The 25 T cell receptor beta chains below come from one sample, sequenced in a study of blood T cell repertoires in COVID-19. Sequencing used immunoSEQ multiplex PCR; TCRdb keeps in-frame clones, though not all of them. This table holds more than 150,000 clones, around 80% found once. The sequenced material came from peripheral blood. Source of these receptors: a human donor in a cohort sampled during active COVID-19.

J is TRBJ2-2 and V is TRBV5-4; 7 bases line up with TRBD2. Germline V CDR1 and CDR2: SGHNT, YYREEE (reference sequence). The V gene end was trimmed by 4 bases and the J gene end by 4 bases; junction bases not matched to a gene: 7. This CDR3 spans 15 amino acids. The CDR3 sequence is CASSLPGGFTGELFF. The CDR3 nucleotides read TGTGCCAGCAGCCTCCCGGGAGGCTTCACCGGGGAGCTGTTTTTT.

The chain joins TRBV5-6 to TRBJ2-5; the match to TRBD1 covers 9 bases. The CDR3 has 15 amino acids. The V and J ends lost 3 bases and 0 bases, in that order; junction bases with no gene match: 3. The V gene's germline CDR1 is SGHDT and CDR2 YYEEEE. This CDR3 is CASSWGTGNQETQYF. Here the CDR3 DNA reads TGTGCCAGCAGCTGGGGGACAGGGAACCAAGAGACCCAGTACTTC.

The table lists this clone with a few counts. V and J are TRBV5-5 and TRBJ1-2; 9 nucleotides line up with TRBD1. This CDR3 is 16 amino acids long. The V and J ends lost 3 bases and 2 bases, in that order; junction bases with no gene match: 8. The V gene's germline CDR1 is SGHKS and CDR2 YYEKEE (reference sequence). The CDR3 region is CASSSGQGLGNYGYTF. The CDR3 bases are TGTGCCAGCAGCTCGGGACAGGGTTTAGGCAACTATGGCTACACCTTC.

This clone was picked up one time. The chain carries TRBV19 and TRBJ2-2; 7 nucleotides match TRBD1. This CDR3 comprises 16 residues. Germline V gene lookup returns CDR1 LNHDA and CDR2 SQIVND (reference sequence). V lost 4 bases and J lost 0; bases outside the gene matches: 5. The CDR3 sequence is CASSTWGQSNTGELFF. The CDR3 region has the DNA TGTGCCAGTAGTACGTGGGGACAGTCGAACACCGGGGAGCTGTTTTTT.

This clone has ten or more counts. The J gene is TRBJ2-7, the V gene TRBV5-1; possibly TRBD1 for D (6 bases). The CDR3 runs 12 residues. Per germline, CDR1 SGHRS and CDR2 YFSETQ. Trimming took 0 bases from V and 6 from J, leaving 7 bases between them. DNA of the CDR3: TGCGCCAGCAGCTTGGGACAGGTCGAGCAGTACTTC. This sequence encodes CASSLGQVEQYF.

The rearrangement links TRBV30 to TRBJ1-2; TRBD1 might be the D (5 bases). The ends were cut back, 6 bases at V and 3 bases at J, with 20 bases in the middle. The CDR3 spans 15 residues. Per germline, CDR1 GTSNPN and CDR2 SVGIG (reference sequence). CDR3 DNA sequence: TGTGCCTGCTTTGGCAATGGGGCGAGTGACTATGGCTACACCTTC. Translated, it gives CACFGNGASDYGYTF.

This clone was counted a single time. V is TRBV25-1 and J is TRBJ1-6; 9 bases agree with TRBD1. With 3 bases clipped from V and 4 bases from J, the junction kept 7 bases outside the gene matches. The CDR3 sequence is 17 residues long. Germline CDR1 is MGHDK and CDR2 is SYGVNS. The CDR3 DNA is TGTGCCAGCAGTGATGAGGACAGGGGCGTTTATAATTCACCCCTCCACTTT. It translates to CASSDEDRGVYNSPLHF.

The chain joins TRBV12-3 or TRBV12-4 to TRBJ1-5, with D perhaps TRBD1 (6 bases). V shed 8 bases and J shed 6 bases, with 14 bases lying between them. The CDR3 spans 13 residues. The CDR3 is CASRSGVGQPQHF. CDR3 DNA: TGTGCCAGCCGCTCAGGGGTGGGTCAGCCCCAGCATTTT.

This sequence joins TRBV23-1 and TRBJ1-1, with 9 bases identical to TRBD1. TRBV23-1 counts as an open reading frame of uncertain function. With 3 bases clipped from V and 4 bases from J, the junction kept 12 bases outside the gene matches. This CDR3 region has 17 residues. CDR3 in amino acids: CASSQGWTGAYSTEAFF. The CDR3 nucleotides are TGCGCCAGCAGTCAGGGCTGGACAGGGGCATACTCCACTGAAGCTTTCTTT.

This clone was observed a handful of times. The DNA of the CDR3 is TGTGCCAGCAGCTTGCGAGGTCGGTACACAGATACGCAGTATTTT. It codes for CASSLRGRYTDTQYF. This chain connects TRBV7-3 to TRBJ2-3; no definite D call. The germline V gene encodes CDR1 SGHTA and CDR2 FQGTGA. Trimming took off 3 bases at V and 2 bases at J, with 12 bases between the two ends. This CDR3 comprises 15 residues.

The gene calls are TRBV6-5 and TRBJ2-4; 13 bases are shared with TRBD2. V trimming: 6 bases; J trimming: 5 bases; junction bases outside the gene matches: 4. Germline V CDR1 and CDR2: MNHEY, SVGAGI. The CDR3 consists of 15 residues. The CDR3: CASRNGLAGENIQYF. DNA of the CDR3: TGTGCCAGCAGGAACGGACTAGCGGGGGAAAACATTCAGTACTTC.

The CDR3 nucleotides are TGTGCCAGCAGCCCAGTCCTAGCGGGGGGGCATGGAGATACGCAGTATTTT. Translating it yields CASSPVLAGGHGDTQYF. V gene TRBV4-2 combines with J gene TRBJ2-3; 12 positions match TRBD2. The V and J ends lost 4 bases and 5 bases, in that order; junction bases with no gene match: 10. The CDR3 spans 17 residues. Germline values: CDR1 LGHNA, CDR2 YNFKEQ.

This chain links TRBV7-9 with TRBJ2-7, with 8 bases that match TRBD1. Germline V lookup: CDR1 SEHNR, CDR2 FQNEAQ (reference sequence). This CDR3 is built from 14 residues. V trimming: 1 base; J trimming: 1 base; junction bases outside the gene matches: 0. CDR3 nucleotide sequence: TGTGCCAGCAGCTTAGGGGACAGGTCCTACGAGCAGTACTTC. The encoded protein is CASSLGDRSYEQYF. The full variable domain, rest sourced from reference TRBV7-9 and TRBJ2-7, is DTGVSQNPRHKITKRGQNVTFRCDPISEHNRLYWYRQTLGQGPEFLTYFQNEAQLEKSRLLSDRFSAERPKGSFSTLEIQRTEQGDSAMYLCASSLGDRSYEQYFGPGTRLTVT.

This clone was recorded only once. V is TRBV5-1 and J is TRBJ2-7; TRBD2 matches at 8 bases. Germline CDR1 SGHRS, CDR2 YFSETQ. The CDR3 is made up of 15 amino acids. The junction had 3 bases not matched to a gene; V was cut back by 0 bases and J by 1 base. CDR3 amino acids: CASSLGLAGSYEQYF. As DNA, the CDR3 is TGCGCCAGCAGCTTGGGTTTAGCGGGGTCCTACGAGCAGTACTTC.

CDR3 loop: CASSYNGPGADTQYF. The CDR3 DNA is TGTGCCAGCAGTTACAATGGCCCAGGGGCAGATACGCAGTATTTT. This sequence joins TRBV6-5 and TRBJ2-3, with a weak D call TRBD1 (6 bases). The ends were cut back, 2 bases at V and 4 bases at J, with 13 bases in the middle. The germline CDR1 and CDR2 sequences are MNHEY and SVGAGI. CDR3 length: 15 residues.

The rearrangement joins TRBV2 to TRBJ1-1; a possible D gene is TRBD1 (5 bases). V lost 5 bases, J lost 4 bases, and 11 bases lay in between. Germline V CDR1 and CDR2: SNHLY, FYNNEI. This CDR3 contains 13 residues. The CDR3 bases are TGTGCCAGCAGTCTTTACCAGGGCACTGAAGCTTTCTTT. Its protein product is CASSLYQGTEAFF.

The table lists this clone with a few counts. The chain carries TRBV3-1 (or the pseudogene TRBV3-2) and TRBJ1-1; D is possibly TRBD1 (5 bases). V shed 4 bases and J shed 1 base, with 10 bases lying between them. CDR3 size: 14 residues. Germline assignment: CDR1 LGHDT and CDR2 YNNKEL (reference sequence). The CDR3 protein is CASSRRDRNTEAFF. The DNA for the CDR3 is TGTGCCAGCAGCCGCAGGGATAGGAACACTGAAGCTTTCTTT.

This chain uses TRBV15 with TRBJ2-1; 7 nucleotides match TRBD2. V gave up 7 bases and J gave up 4 bases; unmatched junction bases: 7. This CDR3 has 14 amino acids. CDR1 and CDR2 (germline): LNHNV, YYDKDF (reference sequence). CDR3 sequence: CATTSGREYNEQFF. In nucleotides, the CDR3 is TGTGCCACCACCTCTGGGAGGGAATACAATGAGCAGTTCTTC.

The V call is TRBV6-5, the J call TRBJ1-2, with no clear D. Per the germline V gene, CDR1 is MNHEY and CDR2 is SVGAGI. The CDR3 runs to 13 residues. V was pared by 2 bases and J by 2 bases, with 6 bases between. The CDR3 DNA is TGTGCCAGCAGTTACGAGTCGAACTATGGCTACACCTTC. This translates into CASSYESNYGYTF.

The rearrangement links TRBV18 to TRBJ1-4; 8 bases map to TRBD1. The J segment lost 7 bases and the V segment lost 6 bases, leaving 7 bases of the junction unmatched. Germline V lookup: CDR1 KGHSH, CDR2 LQKENI. The CDR3 has 14 residues. In DNA, the CDR3 is TGTGCCAGCTCCGTTGACAGGGGAGGTGAAAAACTGTTTTTT. Its protein product is CASSVDRGGEKLFF. Complete variable domain (other parts from reference TRBV18 and TRBJ1-4): NAGVMQNPRHLVRRRGQEARLRCSPMKGHSHVYWYRQLPEEGLKFMVYLQKENIIDESGMPKERFSAEFPKEGPSILRIQQVVRGDSAAYFCASSVDRGGEKLFFGSGTQLSVL.

The chain employs TRBV6-6 and TRBJ1-2; 7 nucleotides line up with TRBD1. The CDR3 loop spans 13 amino acids. Per germline, CDR1 MNHNY and CDR2 SVGAGI (reference sequence). The V and J ends lost 5 bases and 6 bases, in that order; junction bases with no gene match: 6. CDR3 coding DNA: TGTGCCAGCAGTCTACACAGGGGAGATGGCTACACCTTC. It translates to CASSLHRGDGYTF.

The chain combines TRBV19 with TRBJ2-7; 8 bases map to TRBD1. Trimming at V came to 3 bases and at J to 3 bases, leaving 10 bases not matched to a gene. Germline V lookup: CDR1 LNHDA, CDR2 SQIVND (reference sequence). The length of the CDR3 is 16 residues. The CDR3, as DNA: TGTGCCAGTAGTATTGTAGCAGGGGGCCACCTCTACGAGCAGTACTTC. This translates into CASSIVAGGHLYEQYF.

This clone appeared a single time. This chain connects TRBV5-1 to TRBJ2-7, with D possibly TRBD2 on 5 matching bases. The ends were cut back, 2 bases at V and 6 bases at J, with 15 bases in the middle. The length of the CDR3 is 14 residues. Germline CDR1 and CDR2: SGHRS and YFSETQ. The CDR3 spells CASSFGLESGEQYF. The CDR3 nucleotides are TGCGCCAGCAGCTTTGGGCTGGAGAGCGGCGAGCAGTACTTC.

This clone came up once. The chain couples TRBV18 to TRBJ1-4, with unresolved D. The germline V gene has CDR1 KGHSH and CDR2 LQKENI. V lost 1 base and J lost 4, with 7 bases in between. This CDR3 is 14 amino acids long. CDR3 bases: TGTGCCAGCTCACCACTGGCGGGTAATGAAAAACTGTTTTTT. Translated: CASSPLAGNEKLFF. The variable domain in full, with the rest retrieved from reference TRBV18 and TRBJ1-4, is NAGVMQNPRHLVRRRGQEARLRCSPMKGHSHVYWYRQLPEEGLKFMVYLQKENIIDESGMPKERFSAEFPKEGPSILRIQQVVRGDSAAYFCASSPLAGNEKLFFGSGTQLSVL.

The sample holds a few counts of this clone. The chain has TRBV28 and TRBJ2-7; a possible D gene is TRBD2 (5 bases). Germline V lookup: CDR1 MDHEN, CDR2 SYDVKM. This CDR3 is 14 amino acids long. V lost 7 bases, J lost 7 bases, and 20 bases lay in between. In DNA form, the CDR3 reads TGTGCCAGCATCCCCGAGGGCCTCTCTAGGGAGCAGTACTTC. This codes for CASIPEGLSREQYF.